This T cell receptor (beta chain) is from a study of blood T cells in healthy people across ages. Combining a sample-barcoded 5' primer with a J-beta primer mix, a second PCR ran for roughly 6 to 12 cycles. Each cDNA molecule was tagged by a template-switch adaptor with 12 random nucleotides. TCRdb re-called the 5' RACE reads through MiXCR, storing one row per CDR3 protein. The sample carries about 830,000 distinct CDR3 sequences, 55% to 70% recorded once. The donors, healthy Caucasians from Russia, were aged about 6 to 90. Drawing of peripheral blood yielded approximately 10 milliliters from each donor. Isolation per sample recovered at least 6.5 million PBMCs. The source material was blood. The clonotype comes from a man in his thirties or forties in good health.

CDR3 sequence: CASTLGMWTSGSYEQYF. Here the CDR3 DNA reads TGTGCCAGCACCCTAGGGATGTGGACTAGCGGATCCTACGAGCAGTACTTC. The V gene is TRBV28, the J gene TRBJ2-7; TRBD2 agrees at 10 bases. V gave up 7 bases and J gave up 1 base; unmatched junction bases: 13. Germline CDR1 and CDR2: MDHEN and SYDVKM. There are 17 residues in the CDR3.